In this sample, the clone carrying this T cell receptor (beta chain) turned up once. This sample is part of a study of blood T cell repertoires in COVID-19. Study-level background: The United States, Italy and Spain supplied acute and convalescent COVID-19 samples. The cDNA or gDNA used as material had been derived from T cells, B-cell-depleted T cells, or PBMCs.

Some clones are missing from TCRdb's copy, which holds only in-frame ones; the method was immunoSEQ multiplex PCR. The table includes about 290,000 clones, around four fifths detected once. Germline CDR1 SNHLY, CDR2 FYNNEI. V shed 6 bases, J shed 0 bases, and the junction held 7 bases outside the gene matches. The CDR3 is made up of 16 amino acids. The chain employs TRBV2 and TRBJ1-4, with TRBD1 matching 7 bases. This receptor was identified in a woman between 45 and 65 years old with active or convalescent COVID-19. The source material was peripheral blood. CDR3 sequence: CASRRRDSATNEKLFF. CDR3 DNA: TGTGCCAGCAGGCGTCGGGACAGTGCAACTAATGAAAAACTGTTTTTT.